The present T cell receptor (beta chain) was sequenced within a study of CD8+CD57+ T cells in acquired aplastic anemia. Overall study context: The study obtained an average of 3.2 ug of DNA from sorted CD4+ and CD8+ cells. General observations from the study: Significant differences in CD8+ Simpson's diversity were not observed between patients and controls. Shared by patients and controls, 25 to 30 CD8+ CDR3s were abundant in patients.

The junction had 9 bases not matched to a gene; V was cut back by 1 base and J by 7 bases. Looked up from germline, CDR1 is SGHAT and CDR2 is FQDESV (reference sequence). The CDR3 covers 15 residues. Points on this clonotype: Its antigen is not identified.

Genomic DNA served as template for TCR beta VDJ and CDR3 profiling. MiXCR was run by TCRdb on the reads, yielding one entry per CDR3 protein. The table records 150,000 to 200,000 distinct CDR3 sequences, less than 55% of them present only once. The chain carries TRBV11-1 and TRBJ2-7, with TRBD2 matching over 8 bases. Sequencing was carried out using sorted CD4+, CD8+, or CD8+CD57+ T cells (not recorded which) from PBMCs. The TCR was taken from a human donor in good health. CDR3 sequence: CASSLGTSRRNEQYF. In DNA form, the CDR3 reads TGTGCCAGCAGCTTAGGGACTAGCAGGCGAAATGAGCAGTACTTC. The variable domain in full, with the rest retrieved from reference TRBV11-1 and TRBJ2-7, is EAEVAQSPRYKITEKSQAVAFWCDPISGHATLYWYRQILGQGPELLVQFQDESVVDDSQLPKDRFSAERLKGVDSTLKIQPAELGDSAMYLCASSLGTSRRNEQYFGPGTRLTVT.